The present T cell receptor beta chain was sequenced within a study of vaccination and CD4 T cells after COVID-19. This CDR3 contains 15 residues. Per the germline V gene, CDR1 is MRHNA and CDR2 is SNTAGT. The V segment lost 4 bases and the J segment 5 bases; nucleotides outside the gene matches: 2. Sequenced with the Oncomine TCR Beta short-read assay was DNA taken from cultured CD4+ T cells. TCRdb passed the PCR reads through MiXCR, listing each CDR3 protein once. Among 20,000 to 25,000 distinct CDR3 sequences listed, 35% were seen once. As to time point: late sampling 161 to 241 days after vaccination in a few convalescent patients. The treatment is: approximately nine-day PBMC culture with coronavirus spike peptide pools or control peptides (ViraFEST assay). Culture of 1.5 million to 2 million PBMCs per well took place with around 10 IU/ml IL-2 and roughly 10 ug/ml peptide pools. On days 3 and 7, half the medium was swapped for fresh IL-2-containing medium.

As for this clonotype: The target antigen is unknown.

The receptor was isolated from a human donor who had recovered from COVID-19. V gene TRBV6-4 combines with J gene TRBJ2-1, with 13 positions matching TRBD2. The sample was CD4+ T cells from blood, cultured in vitro, taken about 7 months after SARS-CoV-2 vaccination. The CDR3 region is CASSAGTSGNNEQFF. In DNA form, the CDR3 reads TGTGCCAGCAGTGCCGGGACTAGCGGGAACAATGAGCAGTTCTTC.